These 29 T cell receptor beta chains were sequenced from one sample in a study of PD-1 blockade in mismatch repair-deficient tumors. Data came from immunoSEQ multiplex PCR; TCRdb stores just in-frame clones and leaves some out. The sample consists of roughly 10,000 clones, 80% to 90% of them appearing once. These TCRs are of unknown antigen specificity. Indicated time point: approximately ten-day in vitro stimulation with candidate neoantigen peptide 7. Sequencing was performed on cells cultured in vitro, taken from a patient treated with pembrolizumab. The source is an adult with mismatch repair-deficient cancer.

This clone was observed once. The genes are TRBV29-1 and TRBJ2-3, with D maybe TRBD1 (5 bases). The V gene's germline CDR1 is SQVTM and CDR2 ANQGSEA. There are 14 residues in the CDR3. The germline V and J ends were trimmed by 2 bases and 5 bases, with 14 bases remaining between them. The CDR3 sequence is CSVERFAQGDTQYF. CDR3 sequence (DNA): TGCAGCGTTGAAAGATTCGCCCAGGGAGATACGCAGTATTTT.

The V call is TRBV28, the J call TRBJ2-1, with a possible D match to TRBD2 (7 bases). There are 15 residues in the CDR3. CDR1 is MDHEN, CDR2 SYDVKM, per germline. Trimming took 9 bases from V and 7 from J, leaving 22 bases between them. In nucleotides, the CDR3 is TGTGCCAGTAGGGGGGGCGCGGGAGTAGGTAATGAGCAGTTCTTC. Protein sequence: CASRGGAGVGNEQFF.

This chain links TRBV5-1 with TRBJ2-2; tentatively, D is TRBD1 (6 bases). Germline V CDR1 and CDR2: SGHRS, YFSETQ. The CDR3 covers 13 residues. The V and J ends lost 4 bases and 6 bases respectively, with 10 bases between them. CDR3 bases: TGCGCCAGCAGCGAACAGGGACCCGGGGAGCTGTTTTTT. Residues: CASSEQGPGELFF.

This chain uses TRBV7-3 with TRBJ2-1; a weak D match, TRBD2 (6 bases). The V gene's germline CDR1 is SGHTA and CDR2 FQGTGA. Between the trimmed V and J ends, which lost 1 base and 9 bases, there was a span of 7 bases. The CDR3 loop spans 12 amino acids. The CDR3 region is CASSLMGGEQFF. The CDR3 region has the DNA TGTGCCAGCAGCTTAATGGGGGGTGAGCAGTTCTTC. Looking up the rest from reference TRBV7-3 and TRBJ2-1 gives the full variable domain: GAGVSQTPSNKVTEKGKYVELRCDPISGHTALYWYRQSLGQGPEFLIYFQGTGAADDSGLPNDRFFAVRPEGSVSTLKIQRTERGDSAVYLCASSLMGGEQFFGPGTRLTVL.

This clone has just a few counts. The rearrangement links TRBV2 to TRBJ2-3; no clear D. CDR3 length: 12 amino acids. Germline V gene sequence: CDR1 SNHLY, CDR2 FYNNEI. The V gene lost 5 bases and the J gene lost 4 bases, with 7 bases spanning the gap. CDR3 amino acids: CASSLFADTQYF. The CDR3 DNA reads as TGTGCCAGCAGTCTTTTCGCAGATACGCAGTATTTT.

The chain couples TRBV9 to TRBJ1-1; D gene ambiguous. The CDR3 contains 15 residues. Germline-derived CDR1 and CDR2 are SGDLS and YYNGEE. The V end was cut by 8 bases, the J end by 3 bases, with 20 bases between. Written as DNA, the CDR3 is TGTGCCAGTACACCCGGACGGGCGAGGGACACTGAAGCTTTCTTT. Encoded protein: CASTPGRARDTEAFF.

The V gene is TRBV27, the J gene TRBJ1-1, with a possible D match to TRBD1 (5 bases). The CDR3 sequence is 14 residues long. In germline, CDR1 is MNHEY, CDR2 SMNVEV (reference sequence). V was clipped by 9 bases and J by 3 bases, with 17 bases between them. CDR3 loop: CARLRQTKYTEAFF. The CDR3 DNA is TGTGCCAGACTTCGACAGACTAAGTACACTGAAGCTTTCTTT.

This sequence joins TRBV6-5 and TRBJ1-5, with no clear D. The germline gives CDR1 MNHEY, CDR2 SVGAGI. The CDR3 length is 15 residues. V lost 7 bases to trimming and J lost 4 bases, with 17 bases between them. CDR3 sequence reads: CASKTDRGENQPQHF. CDR3 bases: TGTGCCAGCAAAACAGACCGCGGCGAAAATCAGCCCCAGCATTTT.

This clone was detected only once. The chain joins TRBV27 to TRBJ2-2; 8 nucleotides match TRBD1. Trimming removed 10 bases from V and 6 bases from J; junction bases left unmatched: 4. CDR3 size: 12 residues. The germline gives CDR1 MNHEY, CDR2 SMNVEV (reference sequence). The chain's CDR3 is CATTGGPGELFF. CDR3 nucleotide sequence: TGTGCCACCACAGGGGGTCCCGGGGAGCTGTTTTTT.

The genes are TRBV5-4 and TRBJ2-1; 7 bases map to TRBD2. Germline V gives CDR1 SGHNT, CDR2 YYREEE (reference sequence). This CDR3 spans 15 amino acids. V was pared by 1 base and J by 9 bases, with 10 bases of the junction left unmatched. CDR3 region: CASSLISSGLLEQFF. The CDR3 bases are TGTGCCAGCAGCTTGATTTCTAGCGGCCTCCTTGAGCAGTTCTTC. The complete variable domain, with remaining parts taken from reference TRBV5-4 and TRBJ2-1, reads ETGVTQSPTHLIKTRGQQVTLRCSSQSGHNTVSWYQQALGQGPQFIFQYYREEENGRGNFPPRFSGLQFPNYSSELNVNALELDDSALYLCASSLISSGLLEQFFGPGTRLTVL.

The chain combines TRBV10-3 with TRBJ1-3, with D possibly being TRBD1 (5 bases). Trimming shortened V by 6 bases and J by 3 bases, and 12 bases separated the two germline ends. The V gene's germline CDR1 is ENHRY and CDR2 SYGVKD. CDR3 length: 14 residues. The CDR3 reads CAIRRQGDGNTIYF. For the CDR3, the DNA is TGTGCCATCAGGCGACAAGGGGATGGAAACACCATATATTTT.

This sequence joins TRBV2 and TRBJ2-3, with 10 bases that match TRBD2. Germline trimming cut 3 bases from V and 8 bases from J; bases unmatched to any gene: 14. The CDR3 length is 17 residues. Germline loops: CDR1 SNHLY, CDR2 FYNNEI. CDR3 DNA: TGTGCCAGCAGTGATGGGACTAGCGTCCCTCCCCGAGCTACGCAGTATTTT. Translated: CASSDGTSVPPRATQYF.

This sequence joins TRBV6-5 and TRBJ2-3; D perhaps matches TRBD2 (6 bases). The CDR3 covers 14 residues. The ends were cut back, 5 bases at V and 0 bases at J, with 9 bases in the middle. The V gene's germline CDR1 is MNHEY and CDR2 SVGAGI. Here the CDR3 reads CASSPSGSTDTQYF. Written as DNA, the CDR3 is TGTGCCAGCAGTCCCAGCGGGAGCACAGATACGCAGTATTTT.

The chain carries TRBV5-6 and TRBJ2-1; D might be TRBD1 (5 bases). The CDR3 runs 17 residues. The germline gives CDR1 SGHDT, CDR2 YYEEEE. V gave up 3 bases and J gave up 3 bases, with 19 bases separating them. The CDR3 loop is CASSYPTASNDYNEQFF. The CDR3 DNA reads as TGTGCCAGCAGCTACCCGACAGCCTCTAACGACTACAATGAGCAGTTCTTC.

This clone was recorded a few times. The V gene is TRBV5-1, the J gene TRBJ1-1, with D unclear. Germline V CDR1 and CDR2: SGHRS, YFSETQ. With 6 bases removed from V and 6 bases from J, the gap between germline ends came to 9 bases. The CDR3 is made up of 11 amino acids. CDR3 coding DNA: TGCGCCAGCAAGGAGGGCTCTGAAGCTTTCTTT. Translated, it gives CASKEGSEAFF.

J is TRBJ2-7 and V is TRBV28; 7 bases agree with TRBD2. Germline lookup yields CDR1 MDHEN and CDR2 SYDVKM. Trimming at V came to 6 bases and at J to 4 bases, leaving 9 bases not matched to a gene. CDR3 length equals 14 residues. CDR3 DNA sequence: TGTGCCAGCAGGAGGGGAGGGCTAACTTACGAGCAGTACTTC. This sequence encodes CASRRGGLTYEQYF.

The chain couples TRBV18 to TRBJ1-1, with 7 bases lining up with TRBD1. J was trimmed by 1 base and V by 2 bases; bases with no gene match: 7. The CDR3 consists of 16 residues. Germline values: CDR1 KGHSH, CDR2 LQKENI. CDR3 nucleotides: TGTGCCAGCTCACCAACGAGACAGGGTCGGAACACTGAAGCTTTCTTT. Amino acids: CASSPTRQGRNTEAFF.

This chain connects TRBV18 to TRBJ2-1; D gene unclear. Germline values: CDR1 KGHSH, CDR2 LQKENI. The CDR3 length is 12 residues. V lost 4 bases, J lost 5 bases, and 6 bases lay in between. The CDR3 loop reads CASSLTDNEQFF. CDR3 DNA: TGTGCCAGCTCACTCACAGACAATGAGCAGTTCTTC.

CDR3: CASSSLGFGTEAFF. The CDR3 DNA reads as TGTGCCAGCAGCTCCCTGGGCTTTGGGACTGAAGCTTTCTTT. The chain is built from TRBV2 and TRBJ1-1; D gene unclear. CDR3 length: 14 residues. CDR1 is SNHLY, CDR2 FYNNEI, per germline. V was cut by 6 bases and J by 5 bases, with 16 bases left in between. Supplemented by reference TRBV2 and TRBJ1-1, the full variable domain reads EPEVTQTPSHQVTQMGQEVILRCVPISNHLYFYWYRQILGQKVEFLVSFYNNEISEKSEIFDDQFSVERPDGSNFTLKIRSTKLEDSAMYFCASSSLGFGTEAFFGQGTRLTVV.

This clone was counted once. V and J are TRBV5-1 and TRBJ2-5, with D tentatively TRBD1 or TRBD2 (6 bases each). Germline CDR1 reads SGHRS; CDR2 reads YFSETQ. Trimming left V 7 bases short and J 2 bases short, with 21 bases between. The CDR3 runs 16 residues. CDR3 nucleotides: TGCGCCAGCGAATTGGCCGGGGGCGCGTTTCAAGAGACCCAGTACTTC. It encodes CASELAGGAFQETQYF.

V usage is TRBV28 and J usage is TRBJ2-5; D remains unclear. Germline assignment: CDR1 MDHEN and CDR2 SYDVKM. The length of the CDR3 is 12 residues. Deletions cut 10 bases from V and 0 bases from J, with 9 bases between. In nucleotides, the CDR3 is TGTGCCACTAGGATTTACCAAGAGACCCAGTACTTC. It is translated as CATRIYQETQYF.

CDR3 loop: CSVVGLADALNEQFF. CDR3 bases: TGCAGCGTAGTTGGACTAGCGGACGCCTTAAATGAGCAGTTCTTC. V gene TRBV29-1 combines with J gene TRBJ2-1; TRBD2 aligns across 10 bases. Germline CDR1 is SQVTM and CDR2 is ANQGSEA. V dropped 6 bases and J dropped 7; count of bases not matched to a gene: 12. This CDR3 spans 15 amino acids.

This clone has just a few counts. The genes are TRBV4-2 and TRBJ2-7; TRBD1 is a possible D gene (6 bases). The CDR3 length is 14 residues. With 0 bases removed from V and 3 bases from J, the gap between germline ends came to 9 bases. From germline, CDR1 is LGHNA and CDR2 YNFKEQ. The CDR3 loop is CASSQDLGHYEQYF. The CDR3 nucleotides are TGTGCCAGCAGCCAAGATCTGGGACACTACGAGCAGTACTTC.

The V call is TRBV4-2, the J call TRBJ2-1; 7 positions agree with TRBD2. Per germline, CDR1 LGHNA and CDR2 YNFKEQ. Trimming at V came to 1 base and at J to 2 bases, leaving 2 bases not matched to a gene. This CDR3 contains 15 residues. The chain's CDR3 is CASSQARETYNEQFF. CDR3 coding DNA: TGTGCCAGCAGCCAAGCGCGGGAGACCTACAATGAGCAGTTCTTC.

This rearrangement joins TRBV27 to TRBJ2-4; D call uncertain. CDR1 is MNHEY and CDR2 is SMNVEV in the germline V gene (reference sequence). This CDR3 region has 11 residues. Trimming removed 5 bases from V and 6 bases from J, with 5 bases in between. CDR3 residues: CASSRGNIQYF. The CDR3 bases are TGTGCCAGCAGTCGCGGAAACATTCAGTACTTC.

V usage is TRBV9 and J usage is TRBJ1-3; D is unclear. V was shortened by 0 bases and J by 0 bases, with 16 bases between the two germline ends. This CDR3 spans 18 amino acids. CDR1 and CDR2 from the germline V gene are SGDLS and YYNGEE. The chain's CDR3 is CASSVATGRTSSGNTIYF. The DNA for the CDR3 is TGTGCCAGCAGCGTAGCTACGGGCCGGACGAGCTCTGGAAACACCATATATTTT.

V is TRBV5-4 and J is TRBJ2-3, with 8 bases identical to TRBD2. The CDR3 loop spans 15 amino acids. The V segment lost 2 bases and the J segment 0 bases; nucleotides outside the gene matches: 2. Germline CDR1 and CDR2: SGHNT and YYREEE (reference sequence). CDR3 in DNA: TGTGCCAGCAGCTTACTAGCGGCAAGCACAGATACGCAGTATTTT. Translated, it gives CASSLLAASTDTQYF.

The V call is TRBV5-1, the J call TRBJ2-1, with 9 bases that match TRBD2. Germline assignment: CDR1 SGHRS and CDR2 YFSETQ. V was pared by 0 bases and J by 6 bases, with 4 bases of the junction left unmatched. The CDR3 has 15 residues. CDR3: CASSLDFSGSNEQFF. The CDR3 DNA sequence: TGCGCCAGCAGCTTGGATTTTAGCGGGAGCAATGAGCAGTTCTTC.

V and J are TRBV28 and TRBJ1-2; 8 bases match TRBD1. The CDR3 is 14 residues long. Germline trimming cut 3 bases from V and 3 bases from J; bases unmatched to any gene: 3. CDR1 MDHEN and CDR2 SYDVKM come from the germline V gene. The CDR3 reads CASSFQDRDYGYTF. CDR3 nucleotide sequence: TGTGCCAGCAGTTTTCAGGACAGGGACTATGGCTACACCTTC.